This T cell receptor beta chain derives from a study of blood T cell repertoires in COVID-19. Overall study: From T cells, B-cell-depleted T cells, or PBMCs came the material, which was cDNA or gDNA.

Method: immunoSEQ multiplex PCR; TCRdb's copy keeps in-frame clones and lacks some. Here the sample spans over 45,000 clones, about nine tenths being singletons. This CDR3 comprises 14 residues. J gave up 4 bases and V 4 bases, and 4 bases lay outside the gene matches. Germline CDR1 is MNHNS and CDR2 is SASEGT. The rearrangement links TRBV6-1 to TRBJ2-7; 10 bases are a match to TRBD2. This TCR came from a middle-aged man with active COVID-19. Sequencing used peripheral blood. Written as DNA, the CDR3 is TGTGCCAGCAGTGCAGCGGGAGGGGTATACGAGCAGTACTTC. It is translated as CASSAAGGVYEQYF.